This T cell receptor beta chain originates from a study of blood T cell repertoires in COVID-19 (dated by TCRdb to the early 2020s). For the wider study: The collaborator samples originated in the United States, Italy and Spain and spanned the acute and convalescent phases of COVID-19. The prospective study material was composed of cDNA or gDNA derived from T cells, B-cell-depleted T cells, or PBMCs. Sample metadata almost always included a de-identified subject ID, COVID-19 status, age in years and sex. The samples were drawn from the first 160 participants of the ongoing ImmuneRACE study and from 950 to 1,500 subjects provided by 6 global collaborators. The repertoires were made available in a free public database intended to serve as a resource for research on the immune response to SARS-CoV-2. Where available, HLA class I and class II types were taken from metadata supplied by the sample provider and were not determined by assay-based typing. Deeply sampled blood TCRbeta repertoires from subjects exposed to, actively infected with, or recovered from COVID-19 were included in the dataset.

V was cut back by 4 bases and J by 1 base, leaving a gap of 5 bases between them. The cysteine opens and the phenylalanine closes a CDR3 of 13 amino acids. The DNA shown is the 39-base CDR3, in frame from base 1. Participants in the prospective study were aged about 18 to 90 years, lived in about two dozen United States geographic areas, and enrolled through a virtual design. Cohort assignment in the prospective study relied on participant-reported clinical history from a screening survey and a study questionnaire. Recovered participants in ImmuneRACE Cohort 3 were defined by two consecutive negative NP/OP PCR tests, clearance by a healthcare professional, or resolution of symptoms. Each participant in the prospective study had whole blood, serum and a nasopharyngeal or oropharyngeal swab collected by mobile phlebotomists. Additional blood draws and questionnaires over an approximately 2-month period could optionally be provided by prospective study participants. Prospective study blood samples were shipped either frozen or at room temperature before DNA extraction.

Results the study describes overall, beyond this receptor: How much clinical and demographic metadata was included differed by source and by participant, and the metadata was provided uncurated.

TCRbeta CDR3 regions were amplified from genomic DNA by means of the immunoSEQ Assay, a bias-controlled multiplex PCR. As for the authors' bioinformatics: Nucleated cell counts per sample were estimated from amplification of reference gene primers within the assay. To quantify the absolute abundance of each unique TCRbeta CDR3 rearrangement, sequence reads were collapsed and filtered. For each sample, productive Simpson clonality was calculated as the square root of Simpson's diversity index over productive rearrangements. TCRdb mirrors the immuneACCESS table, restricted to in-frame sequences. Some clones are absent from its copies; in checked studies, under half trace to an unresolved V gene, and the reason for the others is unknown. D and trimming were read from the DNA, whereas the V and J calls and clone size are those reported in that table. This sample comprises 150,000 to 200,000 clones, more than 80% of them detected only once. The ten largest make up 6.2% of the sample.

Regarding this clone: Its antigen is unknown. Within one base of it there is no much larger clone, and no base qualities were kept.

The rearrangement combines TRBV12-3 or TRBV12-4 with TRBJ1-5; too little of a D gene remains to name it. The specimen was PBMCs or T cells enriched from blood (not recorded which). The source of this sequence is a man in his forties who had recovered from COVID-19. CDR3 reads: CASSSGSNQPQHF. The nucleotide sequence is TGTGCCAGCAGTTCCGGGAGCAATCAGCCCCAGCATTTT.